The 18 T cell receptor beta chains presented below share a single source sample, sequenced in a study of T cell responses to AZD1222 COVID-19 vaccine. Sequenced by immunoSEQ multiplex PCR; TCRdb stores in-frame clones only, minus some. This table holds more than 95,000 clones, around 85% found once. This sample comprised peripheral blood, obtained 28 days after the second AZD1222 dose. The source of these receptors is an adult who received the AZD1222 COVID-19 vaccine.

This chain connects TRBV11-1 to TRBJ2-7; D may be TRBD2 (5 bases). Per germline, CDR1 SGHAT and CDR2 FQDESV (reference sequence). V was shortened by 4 bases and J by 2 bases, with 18 bases between the two germline ends. The CDR3 covers 16 residues. CDR3 loop: CASSSPIAGMAYEQYF. The CDR3, as DNA: TGTGCCAGCAGCTCACCGATCGCGGGCATGGCCTACGAGCAGTACTTC.

This clone was picked up one time. This rearrangement joins TRBV7-2 to TRBJ2-4; D could derive from TRBD1 or TRBD2 (5 bases each). CDR1 SGHTA and CDR2 FQGNSA come from the germline V gene. The CDR3 contains 16 residues. V lost 1 base to trimming and J lost 0 bases, with 10 bases between them. In nucleotides, the CDR3 is TGTGCCAGCAGCTTAGGAGGGACCTTAGCCAAAAACATTCAGTACTTC. Its protein is CASSLGGTLAKNIQYF.

This clone was seen a handful of times. This chain uses TRBV5-1 with TRBJ2-4; the D is unclear. CDR1 is SGHRS, CDR2 YFSETQ, per germline. The CDR3 runs 18 residues. V was clipped by 1 base and J by 0 bases, with 17 bases between them. The CDR3 coding sequence is TGCGCCAGCAGCTTGTTGGTCGCGGCACACCTAGCCAAAAACATTCAGTACTTC. It specifies CASSLLVAAHLAKNIQYF.

The rearrangement links TRBV3-1 (or the pseudogene TRBV3-2) to TRBJ1-2; D gene ambiguous. The CDR3 length is 11 residues. Trimming shortened V by 3 bases and J by 14 bases, and 13 bases separated the two germline ends. CDR1 and CDR2 from the germline V gene are LGHDT and YNNKEL (reference sequence). CDR3 nucleotides: TGTGCCAGCAGCCAGCGCGGGGAATGGACCTTC. It encodes CASSQRGEWTF.

The chain combines TRBV6-5 with TRBJ1-1; 7 nucleotides line up with TRBD1. Per the germline V gene, CDR1 is MNHEY and CDR2 is SVGAGI. J lost 7 bases, V lost 0 bases, and 8 bases had no gene match. CDR3 size: 15 residues. Here the CDR3 reads CASSYSNSGGVEAFF. CDR3 nucleotides: TGTGCCAGCAGTTACTCGAATTCAGGGGGAGTTGAAGCTTTCTTT.

The V call is TRBV19, the J call TRBJ2-2; a possible D gene is TRBD2 (7 bases). V lost 4 bases and J lost 7, with 13 bases in between. The CDR3 is 14 amino acids. Germline CDR1 and CDR2: LNHDA and SQIVND (reference sequence). DNA of the CDR3: TGTGCCAGTAGTACGCAGGGAGGGGGCGGGGAGCTGTTTTTT. Its translation is CASSTQGGGGELFF.

V gene TRBV9 combines with J gene TRBJ2-3, with 13 positions matching TRBD2. V was pared by 2 bases and J by 3 bases, with 12 bases of the junction left unmatched. CDR1 and CDR2 (germline): SGDLS, YYNGEE. The CDR3 runs 19 residues. CDR3 sequence: CASSVRPRGLAGRTDTQYF. The CDR3 DNA reads as TGTGCCAGCAGCGTCCGTCCCCGGGGACTAGCGGGGAGAACAGATACGCAGTATTTT.

The rearrangement joins TRBV19 to TRBJ2-7, with D perhaps matching TRBD1 (5 bases). The CDR3 covers 15 residues. The germline CDR1 and CDR2 sequences are LNHDA and SQIVND (reference sequence). Trimming removed 3 bases from V and 6 bases from J, with 18 bases in between. The CDR3 DNA is TGTGCCAGTAGTATCCAGGGAAAACCTTTGGGCGAGCAGTACTTC. It yields the protein CASSIQGKPLGEQYF.

The chain is built from TRBV5-5 and TRBJ2-3; D is undetermined. The germline V and J ends were trimmed by 4 bases and 6 bases, with 9 bases remaining between them. From germline, CDR1 is SGHKS and CDR2 YYEKEE (reference sequence). This CDR3 comprises 12 residues. The CDR3 here is CASSLSEDTQYF. In DNA form, the CDR3 reads TGTGCCAGCAGCCTGAGCGAGGATACGCAGTATTTT.

The genes are TRBV2 and TRBJ2-1; 7 bases line up with TRBD1. The V gene end was trimmed by 5 bases and the J gene end by 3 bases; junction bases not matched to a gene: 4. This CDR3 has 14 amino acids. CDR1 and CDR2 from the germline V gene are SNHLY and FYNNEI. The CDR3, as DNA: TGTGCCAGCAGTACAGGGGACGTCTACAATGAGCAGTTCTTC. Translating it yields CASSTGDVYNEQFF.

The rearrangement joins TRBV11-2 to TRBJ1-1, with a weak D call TRBD1 (5 bases). CDR1 and CDR2 from the germline V gene are SGHAT and FQNNGV. The CDR3 spans 16 residues. V was cut by 2 bases and J by 6 bases, with 19 bases left in between. CDR3 DNA sequence: TGTGCCAGCAGCTTAAGTCAGAGTTTCAGGGACCCTGAAGCTTTCTTT. Encoded protein: CASSLSQSFRDPEAFF.

V gene TRBV30 combines with J gene TRBJ1-4, with TRBD1 matching 9 bases. V shed 1 base, J shed 8 bases, and the junction held 8 bases outside the gene matches. The CDR3 has 15 residues. Germline V gene lookup returns CDR1 GTSNPN and CDR2 SVGIG (reference sequence). Written as DNA, the CDR3 is TGTGCCTGGAGTGAGCCGGGACAGGGTGGCGAAAAACTGTTTTTT. It encodes CAWSEPGQGGEKLFF.

The chain joins TRBV7-9 to TRBJ1-1; 8 bases are shared with TRBD1. The CDR3 extends over 14 amino acids. Germline V lookup: CDR1 SEHNR, CDR2 FQNEAQ (reference sequence). V was pared by 3 bases and J by 7 bases, with 7 bases of the junction left unmatched. The CDR3 DNA follows: TGTGCCAGCAGCTTCCGAGACAGGGGCCTTGAAGCTTTCTTT. Translated: CASSFRDRGLEAFF.

The chain carries TRBV28 and TRBJ1-5; maybe TRBD1 (6 bases). The CDR3 length is 14 residues. CDR1 is MDHEN and CDR2 is SYDVKM in the germline V gene. V shed 9 bases and J shed 0 bases, with 12 bases lying between them. CDR3 DNA: TGTGCCAGTTCCCAGGGACATAGCAATCAGCCCCAGCATTTT. Its protein is CASSQGHSNQPQHF.

This clone appeared a few times. The gene calls are TRBV7-9 and TRBJ1-5; D gene unclear. Trimming pared 5 bases from V and 6 bases from J, leaving 14 bases between. The germline V gene encodes CDR1 SEHNR and CDR2 FQNEAQ (reference sequence). The CDR3 is 14 amino acids. In DNA form, the CDR3 reads TGTGCCAGCAGCCCCGCCGCGGCCGGTCAGCCCCAGCATTTT. The encoded protein is CASSPAAAGQPQHF. Full variable domain (missing parts from reference TRBV7-9 and TRBJ1-5): DTGVSQNPRHKITKRGQNVTFRCDPISEHNRLYWYRQTLGQGPEFLTYFQNEAQLEKSRLLSDRFSAERPKGSFSTLEIQRTEQGDSAMYLCASSPAAAGQPQHFGDGTRLSIL.

The chain has TRBV7-2 and TRBJ1-5, with D unresolved. V was pared by 1 base and J by 7 bases, with 11 bases between. There are 14 residues in the CDR3. The germline CDR1 and CDR2 sequences are SGHTA and FQGNSA. CDR3 in amino acids: CASSLGSPTQPQHF. CDR3 nucleotide sequence: TGTGCCAGCAGCTTAGGATCCCCTACCCAGCCCCAGCATTTT.

There are a few counts of this clone. This rearrangement joins TRBV5-1 to TRBJ1-4; maybe TRBD1 (5 bases). V lost 0 bases, J lost 8 bases, and 14 bases lay in between. The CDR3 contains 15 residues. Germline CDR1 is SGHRS and CDR2 is YFSETQ. CDR3 sequence (DNA): TGCGCCAGCAGCTTGGCATCGGCTTGGGGGGAAAAACTGTTTTTT. Its translation: CASSLASAWGEKLFF. The entire variable domain, with the rest obtained from reference TRBV5-1 and TRBJ1-4, is as follows: KAGVTQTPRYLIKTRGQQVTLSCSPISGHRSVSWYQQTPGQGLQFLFEYFSETQRNKGNFPGRFSGRQFSNSRSEMNVSTLELGDSALYLCASSLASAWGEKLFFGSGTQLSVL.

The rearrangement links TRBV11-3 to TRBJ2-1; a weak D match, TRBD1 (7 bases). Trimming took 4 bases from V and 8 from J, leaving 15 bases between them. The CDR3 runs to 14 residues. The V gene's germline CDR1 is SGHNT and CDR2 YENEEA. CDR3 nucleotide sequence: TGTGCCAGCAGCTCAAGGACAGGCGGGGATGAGCAGTTCTTC. This gives the protein CASSSRTGGDEQFF.